The T cell receptor (beta chain) described here comes from a study of PD-L1 blockade in urothelial cancer (dated by TCRdb to about 2017). Describing the broader study: Therapy was started in about 2014 for all patients, and atezolizumab 1,200 mg was administered intravenously every 3 weeks. Pretreatment blood TCR-seq was available for twenty-nine patients, at least one posttreatment blood collection was obtained for around 25 patients, and tumor TCR-seq was available for around 25 patients. In the same patients who had TCR sequencing, pretreatment tumors also underwent whole exome sequencing and RNA sequencing. Eight to ten patients achieved durable clinical benefit and approximately 20 did not. Blood samples were analyzed 3 weeks after the start of treatment (second dose) and 6 weeks after the start of treatment. About 85% of the roughly 29 patients were identified as males with urothelial cancer of bladder origin, and a prior smoking history was reported by 18 of 29 patients. Durable clinical benefit meant progression-free survival longer than 6 months, and TCR features were also tested against progression-free and overall survival. Blood samples gave median yields of approximately 130,000 T cells and tens of thousands of unique TCRs, along with a median clonality of approximately 0.084. An ECOG performance status of 0 or 1 was recorded for the patients, and 0 to 3 prior chemotherapy regimens had been received by the patients. Pretreatment tumor samples, along with matched peripheral blood serially collected before and after atezolizumab treatment, were subjected to TCR sequencing. Somatic, immune and clinical correlates of response to PD-L1 blockade with atezolizumab in urothelial cancer were the focus of an exploratory multi-omic analysis.

A cohort of some 29 patients with locally advanced or metastatic urothelial carcinoma, treated at Memorial Sloan Kettering on a trial protocol, was included. Peripheral blood mononuclear cells were collected pretreatment and during treatment, with between 1 and 8 total time points per patient. The Qiagen DNeasy Blood extraction kit was used to purify genomic DNA from total PBMCs and tumor samples. PBMCs were collected pretreatment and during treatment, and were isolated and stored as previously described. Synthetic TCR analog templates were spiked into each PCR to estimate absolute template abundance from read counts. The immunoSEQ assay was used to amplify TCRbeta CDR3 regions from genomic DNA with bias-controlled V and J gene primers. Sequencing of rearranged TCRbeta segments was done at approximately 20X coverage. In the original analysis: Sequencing errors were corrected by clustering and CDR3s were annotated against IMGT to assign V, D and J genes. Downstream analyses used only productive TCRbeta rearrangements, leaving out any out-of-frame or stop-codon sequences. Clonality was computed as one minus Shannon entropy normalized by the log of the number of unique productive sequences. Fisher's exact test with Benjamini-Hochberg correction, using a cutoff of adjusted p below 0.01, was how clones that differed between time points or between blood and tumor were identified. Drawn from immuneACCESS, this table holds only the in-frame rearrangements with V and J called that TCRdb kept. Clones are partly lost; checked studies trace under half to an unresolved V gene and leave the rest unexplained. That table supplies the V and J calls and clone size; D and trimming were determined from the DNA. The sample records some 49,000 clones, around 90% of which are singletons. Together, the top ten hold about 7.6% of the sample.

The germline V gene yields SGHAT for CDR1 and FQNNGV for CDR2. Measured from the cysteine to the phenylalanine, the CDR3 is 18 residues long. Kept here is only the CDR3 DNA, which spans 54 bases and is read in frame from base 1. At the junction V is shortened by 2 bases and J by 0 bases, with 17 bases in between. Paper-wide results and their limitations: At 3 weeks after the start of treatment, tumor-associated TCR clones in peripheral blood had expanded more in patients with durable benefit (n ≈ 22, p = 0.022). A pretreatment peripheral blood TCR clonality below the median was linked to improved progression-free and overall survival. Small sample size (n of about 30) and many exploratory analyses mean the results are intended to be hypothesis-generating.

This clone was seen a few times. Its specific antigen is unknown. The record has no base qualities; no much larger clone is one base away. The chain is made from TRBV11-2 and TRBJ1-3; matching of 6 bases hints at TRBD1 as the D gene. The sequenced sample was PBMCs, obtained around atezolizumab (anti-PD-L1) treatment. The clonotype comes from a man between 60 and 75 years old with urothelial cancer. The sequence in DNA is TGTGCCAGCAGCTTACACAGGGCCACCTTAAGCTCTGGAAACACCATATATTTT. The encoded protein is CASSLHRATLSSGNTIYF.